The 6 T cell receptor beta chains listed next were all sequenced from one sample in a study of identical twins. Each CDR3 protein is one row after TCRdb ran MiXCR on the 5' RACE reads. The table records some 440,000 distinct CDR3 sequences, 24% of them present only once. These sequences were also reported in another study, on T cells expressing NK-cell markers.

Sequences were obtained from CD4+ T cells sorted from blood. These receptor sequences come from a woman aged 18-29 years in good health.

The rearrangement links TRBV20-1 to TRBJ2-5; 7 bases match TRBD2. The CDR3 runs to 14 residues. With 4 bases clipped from V and 1 base from J, the junction kept 6 bases outside the gene matches. Germline loops: CDR1 DFQATT, CDR2 SNEGSKA (reference sequence). DNA for the CDR3: TGCAGTGCTACAAGAGCGGGAATCCAAGAGACCCAGTACTTC. Its protein product is CSATRAGIQETQYF.

The rearrangement uses TRBV7-9 and TRBJ1-2; tentatively, D is TRBD1 (5 bases). This CDR3 has 14 residues. CDR1 SEHNR and CDR2 FQNEAQ come from the germline V gene (reference sequence). V lost 5 bases to trimming and J lost 6 bases, with 16 bases between them. In nucleotides, the CDR3 is TGTGCCAGCAGCCTCGGACACACCAAGCATGGCTACACCTTC. Translated: CASSLGHTKHGYTF.

This clonotype appeared a few times. Here the CDR3 DNA reads TGCGCCAGCAGCCCAAGATGGGGGCCATCTAATGAAAAACTGTTTTTT. It encodes CASSPRWGPSNEKLFF. The chain combines TRBV4-1 with TRBJ1-4; a weak D match, TRBD1 (6 bases). V lost 4 bases and J lost 3, with 15 bases in between. The CDR3 is 16 amino acids. Germline-derived CDR1 and CDR2 are MGHRA and YSYEKL.

V and J are TRBV11-2 and TRBJ2-3, with unresolved D. This CDR3 region has 14 residues. The V gene lost 0 bases and the J gene lost 11 bases, with 15 bases spanning the gap. In germline, CDR1 is SGHAT, CDR2 FQNNGV. The CDR3 is CASSLEATAAKQYF. The CDR3 bases are TGTGCCAGCAGCTTAGAGGCGACGGCAGCCAAGCAGTATTTT.

The chain links TRBV7-9 to TRBJ2-1; D is possibly TRBD1 (6 bases). The V gene's germline CDR1 is SEHNR and CDR2 FQNEAQ (reference sequence). The CDR3 extends over 15 amino acids. V was trimmed by 9 bases and J by 4 bases, leaving 19 bases between them. CDR3 region: CARSLGTGPYNEQFF. CDR3 nucleotide sequence: TGTGCCAGGAGTTTAGGAACAGGGCCTTACAATGAGCAGTTCTTC.

This clonotype has only a few counts. CDR3 DNA sequence: TGCGCCAGCAGCTTGGAAGGGAGCTCCTATAATTCACCCCTCCACTTT. Translated, it gives CASSLEGSSYNSPLHF. The V and J genes are TRBV5-1 and TRBJ1-6; D ambiguous. This CDR3 contains 16 residues. Per the germline V gene, CDR1 is SGHRS and CDR2 is YFSETQ. V shed 0 bases and J shed 0 bases, with 7 bases lying between them. The variable domain in full, completed from reference TRBV5-1 and TRBJ1-6, reads KAGVTQTPRYLIKTRGQQVTLSCSPISGHRSVSWYQQTPGQGLQFLFEYFSETQRNKGNFPGRFSGRQFSNSRSEMNVSTLELGDSALYLCASSLEGSSYNSPLHFGNGTRLTVT.